This T cell receptor beta chain came from a study of cytomegalovirus exposure and HLA in healthy donors. The CDR3 totals 13 residues. Trimming removed 3 bases from V and 3 bases from J, with 8 bases in between. Per germline, CDR1 LNHDA and CDR2 SQIVND (reference sequence). Both 60 Vbeta primers and 13 Jbeta primers went into the PCR. Repertoires were generated with immunoSEQ multiplex PCR, while TCRdb's copy carries only in-frame clones and drops some. The table includes some 200,000 clones, about three quarters detected once. Sequenced input: PBMCs. V usage is TRBV19 and J usage is TRBJ1-2; D may be TRBD1 (5 bases). This TCR was sampled from a female donor in good health and CMV-seronegative. This CDR3 reads CASSIGRDYGYTF. The CDR3 DNA sequence: TGTGCCAGTAGTATTGGCAGGGACTATGGCTACACCTTC.